This T cell receptor (beta chain) was sequenced in a study of human T cells and chemical hapten exposure. Study summary: Weekly scalp doses of diphenylcyclopropenone were given to patients during the approximately 26-week study. Slight differences in pooled library volume were the main source of varying TCR yields across samples.

V trimming: 7 bases; J trimming: 4 bases; junction bases outside the gene matches: 7. The length of the CDR3 is 14 residues. The germline gives CDR1 MNHEY, CDR2 SVGEGT. This clonotype was observed a handful of times. Time point indicated: patch test 2, 6 weeks after DPC sensitization. The treatment denotes: therapeutic diphenylcyclopropenone sensitization with weekly scalp DPC. RNA extraction used unfractionated whole blood as the source of total RNA. TCRdb re-analysed the RACE reads in MiXCR, keeping a single row per CDR3 protein. The table includes approximately 110,000 distinct CDR3 sequences, 9.2% detected once.

This receptor was identified in a woman in her thirties or forties with alopecia areata. Some clones in this sample may be carry-over from other donors' samples. The material sequenced was whole blood, taken in connection with sensitization to the hapten diphenylcyclopropenone (DPC). The gene calls are TRBV6-2 or TRBV6-3 and TRBJ2-1; 7 positions agree with TRBD1. CDR3 residues: CASMAGTEYNEQFF. The CDR3 DNA reads as TGTGCCAGCATGGCCGGGACAGAGTACAATGAGCAGTTCTTC.